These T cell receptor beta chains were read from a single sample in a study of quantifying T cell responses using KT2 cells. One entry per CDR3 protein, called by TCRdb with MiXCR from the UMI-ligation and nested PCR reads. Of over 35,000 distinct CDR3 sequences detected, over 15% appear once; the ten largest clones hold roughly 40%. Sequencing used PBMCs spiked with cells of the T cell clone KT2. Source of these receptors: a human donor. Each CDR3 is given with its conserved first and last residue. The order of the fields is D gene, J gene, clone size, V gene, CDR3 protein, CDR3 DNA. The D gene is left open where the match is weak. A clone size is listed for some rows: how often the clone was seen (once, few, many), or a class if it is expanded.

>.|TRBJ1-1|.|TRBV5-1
CASSPTRTVNTEAFF
TGCGCCAGCAGCCCTACCCGGACGGTGAACACTGAAGCTTTCTTT
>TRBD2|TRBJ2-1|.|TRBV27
CASSPVTSGSLNEQFF
TGTGCCAGCAGTCCGGTGACTAGCGGGAGCCTCAATGAGCAGTTCTTC
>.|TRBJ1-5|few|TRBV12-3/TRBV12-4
CASSFGGSNQPQHF
TGTGCCAGCAGTTTTGGGGGGAGCAATCAGCCCCAGCATTTT
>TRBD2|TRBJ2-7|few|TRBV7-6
CASSLVASGFYEQYF
TGTGCCAGCAGCTTAGTGGCTAGCGGTTTCTACGAGCAGTACTTC
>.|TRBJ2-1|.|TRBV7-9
CASSLDGGKGNEQFF
TGTGCCAGCAGCTTAGATGGCGGAAAGGGCAATGAGCAGTTCTTC
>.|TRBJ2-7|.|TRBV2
CASRSQGTGYEQYF
TGTGCCAGCAGATCCCAGGGTACTGGCTACGAGCAGTACTTC
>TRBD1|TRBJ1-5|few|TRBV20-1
CSASAGQGMGNQPQHF
TGCAGTGCTAGTGCGGGACAGGGGATGGGAAATCAGCCCCAGCATTTT
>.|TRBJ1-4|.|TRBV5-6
CASSLLADYNEKLFF
TGTGCCAGCAGCTTGCTCGCGGACTATAATGAAAAACTGTTTTTT
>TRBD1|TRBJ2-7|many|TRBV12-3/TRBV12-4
CASSLGGQAPYEQYF
TGTGCCAGCAGTTTAGGGGGACAGGCCCCCTACGAGCAGTACTTC
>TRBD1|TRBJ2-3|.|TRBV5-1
CASTLRVRGQDTQYF
TGCGCCAGCACCCTTAGGGTTAGGGGGCAAGATACGCAGTATTTT
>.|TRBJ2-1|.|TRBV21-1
CASITVGQGVFSDNEQFF
TGTGCCAGCATCACTGTAGGACAGGGGGTGTTTTCGGACAATGAGCAGTTCTTC